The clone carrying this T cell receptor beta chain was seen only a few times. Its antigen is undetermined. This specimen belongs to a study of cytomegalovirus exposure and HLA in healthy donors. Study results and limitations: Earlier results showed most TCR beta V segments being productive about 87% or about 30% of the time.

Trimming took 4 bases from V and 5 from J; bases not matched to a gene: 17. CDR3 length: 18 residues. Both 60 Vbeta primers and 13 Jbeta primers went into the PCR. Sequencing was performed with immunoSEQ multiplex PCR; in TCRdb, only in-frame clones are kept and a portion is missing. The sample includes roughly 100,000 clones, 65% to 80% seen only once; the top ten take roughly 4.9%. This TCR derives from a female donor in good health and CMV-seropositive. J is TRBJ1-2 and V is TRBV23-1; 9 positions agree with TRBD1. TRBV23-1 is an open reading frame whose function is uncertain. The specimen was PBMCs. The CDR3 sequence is CASSLHRNDRGNNYGYTF. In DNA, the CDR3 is TGCGCCAGCAGTCTACATAGAAACGACAGGGGGAATAATTATGGCTACACCTTC.